Following are 22 T cell receptor beta chains from one sample sequenced in a study of cytomegalovirus exposure and HLA in healthy donors (dated by TCRdb to 2015 to 2018). Library preparation employed the immunoSEQ multiplex PCR assay. For the multiplex PCR, a mixture combining 60 forward primers for TCR Vbeta segments and 13 reverse primers for TCR Jbeta segments was used. The immuneACCESS repertoire file appears here via TCRdb, limited to in-frame rearrangements. These files lack a portion of the clones; in checked studies, under half of the deficit traces to unresolved V genes, and the cause of the others is not known. Here the sample has around 190,000 clones; approximately 85% occur a single time. The ten largest clones represent 2% to 2.5% of the sample. The specimen was PBMCs. These receptors all come from a woman in her forties or fifties in good health and CMV-seronegative.

The chain is built from TRBV7-8 and TRBJ2-1; D is possibly TRBD1 (5 bases). V gave up 5 bases and J gave up 7 bases, with 21 bases separating them. Germline V gene data show CDR1 as SGHVS and CDR2 as FQNEAQ. The CDR3 sequence is 16 residues long. CDR3 nucleotide sequence: TGTGCCAGCAGCCTAGGGGCAGGGTCGAGCTCGAATGAGCAGTTCTTC. Residues: CASSLGAGSSSNEQFF.

This clone turned up a few times. The chain combines TRBV27 with TRBJ1-1, with TRBD1 matching over 8 bases. The germline V gene encodes CDR1 MNHEY and CDR2 SMNVEV (reference sequence). CDR3 length: 14 amino acids. The J segment lost 5 bases and the V segment lost 5 bases, leaving 7 bases of the junction unmatched. CDR3: CASSLQGAGTEAFF. The CDR3 coding sequence is TGTGCCAGCAGTCTCCAGGGGGCCGGTACTGAAGCTTTCTTT.

This clone was counted a single time. V gene TRBV4-2 combines with J gene TRBJ2-7; 7 bases align to TRBD1. The CDR3 contains 15 residues. CDR1 and CDR2 (germline): LGHNA, YNFKEQ. With 3 bases clipped from V and 2 bases from J, the junction kept 7 bases outside the gene matches. The CDR3 coding sequence is TGTGCCAGCAGCCAGGGGACAGAGGGCCCCTACGAGCAGTACTTC. This translates into CASSQGTEGPYEQYF.

This clone showed up just a few times. V gene TRBV7-3 combines with J gene TRBJ2-2; a possible D gene is TRBD2 (6 bases). CDR1 is SGHTA, CDR2 FQGTGA, per germline. The CDR3 is 13 amino acids. V was clipped by 1 base and J by 7 bases, with 7 bases between them. DNA of the CDR3: TGTGCCAGCAGCTTAAGGAGGGTCGGGGAGCTGTTTTTT. Protein: CASSLRRVGELFF.

The rearrangement joins TRBV30 to TRBJ1-4, with D hard to call. The V and J ends lost 6 bases and 5 bases respectively, with 4 bases between them. The CDR3 totals 10 residues. The germline gives CDR1 GTSNPN, CDR2 SVGIG (reference sequence). DNA for the CDR3: TGTGCCTGCTCCAATGAAAAACTGTTTTTT. Amino acid sequence: CACSNEKLFF.

The rearrangement uses TRBV5-1 and TRBJ2-1; D unresolved. The CDR3 has 17 residues. V shed 0 bases and J shed 0 bases, with 13 bases lying between them. Germline V gene sequence: CDR1 SGHRS, CDR2 YFSETQ. CDR3 in amino acids: CASSLVITVSSYNEQFF. CDR3 bases: TGCGCCAGCAGCTTGGTGATTACAGTGAGCTCCTACAATGAGCAGTTCTTC.

The rearrangement links TRBV5-1 to TRBJ1-2; D unresolved. CDR1 is SGHRS and CDR2 is YFSETQ in the germline V gene. V was trimmed by 0 bases and J by 6 bases, leaving 12 bases between them. The CDR3 length is 14 residues. This chain's CDR3 is CASSLAGPGNGYTF. The CDR3 DNA reads TGCGCCAGCAGCTTGGCCGGCCCAGGCAATGGCTACACCTTC.

The chain has TRBV27 and TRBJ2-2, with 9 bases that match TRBD2. The CDR3 covers 15 residues. Germline V gene sequence: CDR1 MNHEY, CDR2 SMNVEV (reference sequence). V gave up 6 bases and J gave up 0 bases; unmatched junction bases: 2. The CDR3 region is CASRTSGTNTGELFF. CDR3 bases: TGTGCCAGCAGGACTAGCGGTACGAACACCGGGGAGCTGTTTTTT.

This clone was detected once. The chain uses TRBV5-6 and TRBJ2-7; D is undetermined. The CDR3 runs to 14 residues. Germline V gene sequence: CDR1 SGHDT, CDR2 YYEEEE. The V and J ends lost 0 bases and 2 bases respectively, with 9 bases between them. CDR3 protein: CASSLVASTYEQYF. The CDR3 DNA reads as TGTGCCAGCAGCTTGGTTGCCAGTACCTACGAGCAGTACTTC.

The rearrangement links TRBV19 to TRBJ2-5, with 11 bases identical to TRBD1. This CDR3 region has 21 residues. The V gene end was trimmed by 5 bases and the J gene end by 5 bases; junction bases not matched to a gene: 25. Germline-derived CDR1 and CDR2 are LNHDA and SQIVND (reference sequence). CDR3 DNA: TGTGCCAGTAGTCCACGGACAGGGGGCAGTTTTTCGGAAAGAACACGCGAGACCCAGTACTTC. Protein product: CASSPRTGGSFSERTRETQYF.

As concerns this clone: At the DNA level, this CDR3 is encoded by other sequences in the same sample as well. This chain uses TRBV4-1 with TRBJ1-2; no clear D gene. The length of the CDR3 is 16 residues. V was trimmed by 3 bases and J by 5 bases, leaving 19 bases between them. Germline assignment: CDR1 MGHRA and CDR2 YSYEKL. The CDR3 nucleotides read TGCGCCAGCAGCCACCCGCTGGTCACAGCAAGTTATGGCTACACCTTC. It is translated as CASSHPLVTASYGYTF.

This sequence joins TRBV15 and TRBJ2-1; TRBD2 matches 10 bases. Germline-derived CDR1 and CDR2 are LNHNV and YYDKDF (reference sequence). This CDR3 contains 14 residues. V lost 3 bases, J lost 14 bases, and 10 bases stayed unmatched. The CDR3 DNA sequence: TGTGCCACCAGCAGGTCTAGCGGGAGACATGATGAGTTCTTC. This translates into CATSRSSGRHDEFF.

The rearrangement links TRBV13 to TRBJ1-1; a weak D match, TRBD1 (5 bases). Germline CDR1 reads PRHDT; CDR2 reads FYEKMQ (reference sequence). V was pared by 0 bases and J by 6 bases, with 8 bases between. The length of the CDR3 is 13 residues. The CDR3 DNA reads TGTGCCAGCAGCTTAGGCGCGGGGGCTGAAGCTTTCTTT. Translated: CASSLGAGAEAFF.

The V gene is TRBV6-1, the J gene TRBJ1-5; D is possibly TRBD1 (6 bases). The CDR3 is made up of 14 amino acids. Germline lookup yields CDR1 MNHNS and CDR2 SASEGT. The ends were cut back, 3 bases at V and 10 bases at J, with 16 bases in the middle. The CDR3 DNA reads as TGTGCCAGCAGTGACGGCGCAGGGGTTAAACCCCAGCATTTT. It is translated as CASSDGAGVKPQHF.

This clone was observed a single time. The chain combines TRBV15 with TRBJ1-2; 9 positions match TRBD1. The length of the CDR3 is 12 residues. Germline V CDR1 and CDR2: LNHNV, YYDKDF (reference sequence). V shed 3 bases and J 8 bases; nucleotides not matched to a gene: 1. For the CDR3, the DNA is TGTGCCACCAGCAGGACAGGGGGAGGCTACACCTTC. This gives the protein CATSRTGGGYTF.

The V and J genes are TRBV7-2 and TRBJ2-2; D not resolved. This CDR3 comprises 15 residues. Trimming took off 6 bases at V and 3 bases at J, with 14 bases between the two ends. CDR1 and CDR2 from the germline V gene are SGHTA and FQGNSA. The CDR3 region is CASRGSTSYTGELFF. The DNA of the CDR3 is TGTGCCAGCAGGGGTTCGACTTCATACACCGGGGAGCTGTTTTTT.

The chain has TRBV7-9 and TRBJ1-4; D might be TRBD1 (5 bases). The germline gives CDR1 SEHNR, CDR2 FQNEAQ (reference sequence). The CDR3 covers 15 residues. The V end lost 5 bases, the J end lost 8 bases, and 18 bases lay between the germline ends. CDR3 DNA sequence: TGTGCCAGCAGCACCGGCGCCAGGGTTGGGGAAAAACTGTTTTTT. This codes for CASSTGARVGEKLFF.

In regard to this clone: This CDR3 fails to terminate in the conserved phenylalanine or tryptophan, so it likely reflects a read error. The rearrangement uses TRBV28 and TRBJ2-7; 12 nucleotides align to TRBD2. The ends lost 4 bases at V and 6 bases at J; junction bases unmatched: 10. CDR1 and CDR2 (germline): MDHEN, SYDVKM. The CDR3 is 16 residues long. Here the CDR3 reads CASSSETSGRLLEQYL. CDR3 DNA sequence: TGTGCCAGCAGTTCTGAGACTAGCGGGAGACTTCTCGAGCAGTACCTC.

The rearrangement uses TRBV28 and TRBJ2-1; 8 bases agree with TRBD2. Germline V gives CDR1 MDHEN, CDR2 SYDVKM. Losses at the gene ends were 6 bases for V and 13 bases for J; bases not matched to a gene: 8. The CDR3 has 12 residues. CDR3: CASRERREEQFF. The DNA for the CDR3 is TGTGCCAGCAGGGAAAGGCGGGAGGAACAGTTCTTC.

The chain couples TRBV5-6 to TRBJ1-5; possible D gene TRBD1, 5 bases. Trimming shortened V by 0 bases and J by 7 bases, and 11 bases separated the two germline ends. This CDR3 is 14 amino acids long. The germline CDR1 and CDR2 sequences are SGHDT and YYEEEE. The CDR3 reads CASSLGQFQQPQHF. The CDR3 region has the DNA TGTGCCAGCAGCTTGGGACAGTTTCAGCAGCCCCAGCATTTT.

This chain joins TRBV18 and TRBJ2-1, with D possibly being TRBD2 (5 bases). The CDR3 length is 16 residues. V lost 2 bases to trimming and J lost 0 bases, with 11 bases between them. From germline, CDR1 is KGHSH and CDR2 LQKENI. This CDR3 is CASSPSAGDSYNEQFF. DNA for the CDR3: TGTGCCAGCTCACCAAGCGCGGGCGACTCCTACAATGAGCAGTTCTTC.

The rearrangement joins TRBV12-5 to TRBJ2-2, with D maybe TRBD2 (7 bases). CDR3 length: 13 residues. Germline V gene data show CDR1 as LGHNT and CDR2 as FRNRAP. Trimming removed 7 bases from V and 5 bases from J, with 11 bases in between. CDR3 sequence reads: CASARGGTGELFF. CDR3 in DNA: TGTGCTAGTGCTAGGGGGGGGACCGGGGAGCTGTTTTTT.